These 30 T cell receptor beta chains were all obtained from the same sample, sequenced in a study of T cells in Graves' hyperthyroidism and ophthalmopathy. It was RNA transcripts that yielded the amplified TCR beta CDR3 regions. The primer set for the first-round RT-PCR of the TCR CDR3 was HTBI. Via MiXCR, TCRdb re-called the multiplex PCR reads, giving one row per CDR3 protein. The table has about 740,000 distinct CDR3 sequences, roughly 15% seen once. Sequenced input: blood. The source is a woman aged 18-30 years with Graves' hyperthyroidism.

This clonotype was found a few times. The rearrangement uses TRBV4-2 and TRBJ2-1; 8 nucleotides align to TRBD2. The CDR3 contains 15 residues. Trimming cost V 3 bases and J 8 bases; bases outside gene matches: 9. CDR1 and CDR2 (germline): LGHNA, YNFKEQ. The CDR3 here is CASSHGLAGQDEQFF. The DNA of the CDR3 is TGTGCCAGCAGCCACGGACTAGCCGGTCAGGATGAGCAGTTCTTC.

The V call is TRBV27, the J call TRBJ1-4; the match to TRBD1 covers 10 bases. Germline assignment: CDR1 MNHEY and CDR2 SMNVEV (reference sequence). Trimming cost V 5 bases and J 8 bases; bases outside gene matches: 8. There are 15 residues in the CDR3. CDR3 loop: CASSPRDRGFEKLFF. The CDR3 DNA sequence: TGTGCCAGCAGTCCGCGGGACAGGGGTTTCGAAAAACTGTTTTTT. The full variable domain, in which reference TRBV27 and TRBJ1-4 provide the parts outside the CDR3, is EAQVTQNPRYLITVTGKKLTVTCSQNMNHEYMSWYRQDPGLGLRQIYYSMNVEVTDKGDVPEGYKVSRKEKRNFPLILESPSPNQTSLYFCASSPRDRGFEKLFFGSGTQLSVL.

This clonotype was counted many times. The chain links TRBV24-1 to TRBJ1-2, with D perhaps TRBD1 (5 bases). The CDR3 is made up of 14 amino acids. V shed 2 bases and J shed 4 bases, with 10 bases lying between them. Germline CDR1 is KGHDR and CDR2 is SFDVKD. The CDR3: CATSDWDRIYGYTF. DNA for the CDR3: TGTGCCACCAGTGATTGGGACCGTATCTATGGCTACACCTTC.

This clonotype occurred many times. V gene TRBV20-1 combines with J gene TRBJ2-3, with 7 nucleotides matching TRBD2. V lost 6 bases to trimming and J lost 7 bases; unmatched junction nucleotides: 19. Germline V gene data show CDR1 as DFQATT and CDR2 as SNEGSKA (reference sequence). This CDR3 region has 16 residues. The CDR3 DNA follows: TGCAGTGCAAGTCTCCACCTGGAACGGGAGGTCTATACGCAGTATTTT. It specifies CSASLHLEREVYTQYF.

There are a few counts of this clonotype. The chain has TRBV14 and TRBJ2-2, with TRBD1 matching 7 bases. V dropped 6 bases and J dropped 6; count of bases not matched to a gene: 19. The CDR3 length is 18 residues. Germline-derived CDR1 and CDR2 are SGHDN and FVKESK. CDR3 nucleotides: TGTGCCAGCAGGCCGACTCCCGGGACAGCGACGGGGCCCGGGGAGCTGTTTTTT. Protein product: CASRPTPGTATGPGELFF.

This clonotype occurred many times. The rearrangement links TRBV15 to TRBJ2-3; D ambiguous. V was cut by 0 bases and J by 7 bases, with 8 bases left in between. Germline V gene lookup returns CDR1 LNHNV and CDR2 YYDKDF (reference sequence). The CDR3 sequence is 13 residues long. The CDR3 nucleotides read TGTGCCACCAGCAGAGACCGATTATATACGCAGTATTTT. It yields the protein CATSRDRLYTQYF.

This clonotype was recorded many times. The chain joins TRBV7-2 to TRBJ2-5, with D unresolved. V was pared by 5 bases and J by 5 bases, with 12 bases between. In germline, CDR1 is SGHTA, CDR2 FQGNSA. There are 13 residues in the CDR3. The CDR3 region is CASSPNTWETQYF. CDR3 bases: TGTGCCAGCAGCCCAAACACATGGGAGACCCAGTACTTC.

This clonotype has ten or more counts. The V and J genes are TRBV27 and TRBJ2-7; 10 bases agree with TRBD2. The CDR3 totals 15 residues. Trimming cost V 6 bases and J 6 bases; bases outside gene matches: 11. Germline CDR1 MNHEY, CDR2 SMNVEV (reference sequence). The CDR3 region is CASRRTSGAGLEQYF. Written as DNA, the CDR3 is TGTGCCAGCAGAAGGACTAGCGGAGCCGGCCTCGAGCAGTACTTC.

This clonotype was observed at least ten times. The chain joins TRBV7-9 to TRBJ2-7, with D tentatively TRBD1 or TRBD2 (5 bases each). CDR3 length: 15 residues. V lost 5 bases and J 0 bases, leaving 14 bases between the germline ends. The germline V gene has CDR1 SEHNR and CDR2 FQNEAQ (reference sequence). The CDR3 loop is CASSNPGRNSYEQYF. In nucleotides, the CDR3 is TGTGCCAGCAGCAATCCGGGACGGAACTCCTACGAGCAGTACTTC.

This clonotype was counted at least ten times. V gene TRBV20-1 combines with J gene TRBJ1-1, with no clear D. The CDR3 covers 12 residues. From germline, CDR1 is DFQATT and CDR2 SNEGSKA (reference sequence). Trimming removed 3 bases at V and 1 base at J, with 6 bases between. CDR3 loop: CSASLANTEAFF. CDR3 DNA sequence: TGCAGTGCTAGCCTCGCGAACACTGAAGCTTTCTTT.

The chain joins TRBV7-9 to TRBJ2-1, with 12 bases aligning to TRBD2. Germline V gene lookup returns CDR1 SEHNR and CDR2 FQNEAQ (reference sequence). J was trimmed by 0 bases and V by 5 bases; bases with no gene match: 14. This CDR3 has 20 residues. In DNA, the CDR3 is TGTGCCAGCAGCCCCGGACTAGCGGGGCGATTAAAGAGCTCCTACAATGAGCAGTTCTTC. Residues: CASSPGLAGRLKSSYNEQFF.

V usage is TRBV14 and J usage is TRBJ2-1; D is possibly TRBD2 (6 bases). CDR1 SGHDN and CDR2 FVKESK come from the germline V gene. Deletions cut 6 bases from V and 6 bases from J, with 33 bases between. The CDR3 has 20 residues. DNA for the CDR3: TGTGCCAGCAGACCAAGCTGGAGTTCCCAACTAGCCGTGTTCGGCAATGAGCAGTTCTTC. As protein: CASRPSWSSQLAVFGNEQFF.

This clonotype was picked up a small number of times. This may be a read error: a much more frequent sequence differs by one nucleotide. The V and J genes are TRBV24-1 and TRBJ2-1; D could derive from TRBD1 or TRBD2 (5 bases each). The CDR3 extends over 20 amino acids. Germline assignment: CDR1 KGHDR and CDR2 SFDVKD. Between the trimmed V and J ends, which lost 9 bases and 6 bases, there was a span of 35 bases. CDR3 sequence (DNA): TGTGCCACCCCGAAACTCGACCGGGACGGCGGTAGGTTCGGTTGCAATGAGCAGTTCTTC. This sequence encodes CATPKLDRDGGRFGCNEQFF.

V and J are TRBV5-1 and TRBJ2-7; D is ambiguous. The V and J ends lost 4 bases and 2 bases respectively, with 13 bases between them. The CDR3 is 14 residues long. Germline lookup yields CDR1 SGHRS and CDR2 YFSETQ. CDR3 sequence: CASSADGSAYEQYF. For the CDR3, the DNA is TGCGCCAGCAGCGCGGACGGTTCAGCCTACGAGCAGTACTTC.

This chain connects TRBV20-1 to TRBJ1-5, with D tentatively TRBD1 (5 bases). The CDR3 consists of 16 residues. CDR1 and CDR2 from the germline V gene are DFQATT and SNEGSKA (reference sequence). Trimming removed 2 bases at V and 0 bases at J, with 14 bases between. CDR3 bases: TGCAGTGCTAGACGACCGGGGACCGATAGCAATCAGCCCCAGCATTTT. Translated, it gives CSARRPGTDSNQPQHF.

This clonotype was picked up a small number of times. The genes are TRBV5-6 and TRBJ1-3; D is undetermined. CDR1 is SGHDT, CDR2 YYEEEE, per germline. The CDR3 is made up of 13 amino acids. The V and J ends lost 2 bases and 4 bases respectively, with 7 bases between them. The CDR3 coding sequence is TGTGCCAGCAGCTTATTGGTAGGAAACACCATATATTTT. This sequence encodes CASSLLVGNTIYF. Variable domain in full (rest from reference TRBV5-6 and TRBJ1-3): DAGVTQSPTHLIKTRGQQVTLRCSPKSGHDTVSWYQQALGQGPQFIFQYYEEEERQRGNFPDRFSGHQFPNYSSELNVNALLLGDSALYLCASSLLVGNTIYFGEGSWLTVV.

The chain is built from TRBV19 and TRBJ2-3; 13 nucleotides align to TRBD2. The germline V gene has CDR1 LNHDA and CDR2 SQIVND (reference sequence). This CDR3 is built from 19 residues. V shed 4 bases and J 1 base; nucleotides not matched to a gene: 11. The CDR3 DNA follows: TGTGCCAGTAGTAAAGGACTAGCGGGAGTAGTGAGCGGCACAGATACGCAGTATTTT. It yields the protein CASSKGLAGVVSGTDTQYF.

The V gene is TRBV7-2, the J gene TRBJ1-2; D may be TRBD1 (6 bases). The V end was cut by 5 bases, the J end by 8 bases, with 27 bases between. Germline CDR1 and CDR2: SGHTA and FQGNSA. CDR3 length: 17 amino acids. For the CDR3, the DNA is TGTGCCAGCAGCCGGTCCTATGGGGGGCCGGTGTATAGAGGCTACACCTTC. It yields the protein CASSRSYGGPVYRGYTF.

The DNA for the CDR3 is TGTGCCAGCAGTTACCCCAACCCCACACCTGGCTACACCTTC. Protein: CASSYPNPTPGYTF. The V gene is TRBV7-9, the J gene TRBJ1-2, with D hard to call. The CDR3 consists of 14 residues. CDR1 SEHNR and CDR2 FQNEAQ come from the germline V gene (reference sequence). Trimming removed 6 bases at V and 7 bases at J, with 18 bases between.

The CDR3: CSARGPSKRYEQYF. CDR3 DNA sequence: TGCAGTGCTAGAGGGCCTTCTAAGCGGTACGAGCAGTACTTC. V gene TRBV20-1 combines with J gene TRBJ2-7; TRBD2 might be the D (5 bases). Per germline, CDR1 DFQATT and CDR2 SNEGSKA (reference sequence). The CDR3 extends over 14 amino acids. V lost 1 base and J lost 4, with 14 bases in between.

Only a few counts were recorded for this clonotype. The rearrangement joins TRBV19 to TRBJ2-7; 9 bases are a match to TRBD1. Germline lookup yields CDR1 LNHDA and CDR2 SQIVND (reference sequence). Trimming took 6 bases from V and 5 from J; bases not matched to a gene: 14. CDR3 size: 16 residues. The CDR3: CASSDRDRDVLDEQYF. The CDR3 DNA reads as TGTGCCAGTAGCGATAGGGACAGGGATGTTTTGGACGAGCAGTACTTC.

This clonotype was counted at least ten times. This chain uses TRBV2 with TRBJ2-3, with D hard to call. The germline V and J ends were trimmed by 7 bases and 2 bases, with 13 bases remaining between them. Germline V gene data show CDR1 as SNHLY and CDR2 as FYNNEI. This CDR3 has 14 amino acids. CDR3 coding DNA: TGTGCCAGCAAAAGGGCTGAGACCACAGATACGCAGTATTTT. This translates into CASKRAETTDTQYF.

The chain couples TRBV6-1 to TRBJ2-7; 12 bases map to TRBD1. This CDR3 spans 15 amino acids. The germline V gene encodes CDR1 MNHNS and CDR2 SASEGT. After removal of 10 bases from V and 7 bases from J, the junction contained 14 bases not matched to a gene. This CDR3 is CATTKPGQGAREQYF. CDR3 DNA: TGTGCCACCACGAAACCGGGACAGGGGGCCAGGGAGCAGTACTTC.

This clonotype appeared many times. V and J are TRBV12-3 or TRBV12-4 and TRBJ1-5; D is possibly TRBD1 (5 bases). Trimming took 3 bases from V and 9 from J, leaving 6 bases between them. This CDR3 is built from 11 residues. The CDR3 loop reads CASSLGTPQHF. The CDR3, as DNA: TGTGCCAGCAGTTTGGGGACGCCCCAGCATTTT.

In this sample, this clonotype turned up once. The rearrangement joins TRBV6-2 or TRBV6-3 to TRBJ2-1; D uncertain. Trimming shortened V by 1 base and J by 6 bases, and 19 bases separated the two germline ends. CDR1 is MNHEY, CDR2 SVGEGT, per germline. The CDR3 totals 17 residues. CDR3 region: CASSYWRSPPLSNEQFF. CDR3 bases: TGTGCCAGCAGTTACTGGCGTAGTCCTCCCCTAAGCAATGAGCAGTTCTTC.

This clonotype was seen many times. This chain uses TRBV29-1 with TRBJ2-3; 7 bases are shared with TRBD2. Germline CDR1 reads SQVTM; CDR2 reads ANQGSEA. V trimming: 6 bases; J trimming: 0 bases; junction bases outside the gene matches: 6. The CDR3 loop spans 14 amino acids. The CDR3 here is CSVGDSGSTDTQYF. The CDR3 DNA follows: TGCAGCGTGGGCGATAGCGGGAGCACAGATACGCAGTATTTT.

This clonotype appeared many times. CDR3 loop: CASSRGENTEAFF. The DNA of the CDR3 is TGTGCCAGCAGTAGAGGGGAAAACACTGAAGCTTTCTTT. The chain couples TRBV13 to TRBJ1-1; D is possibly TRBD1 (5 bases). The CDR3 is made up of 13 amino acids. V gave up 6 bases and J gave up 2 bases, with 10 bases separating them. Per the germline V gene, CDR1 is PRHDT and CDR2 is FYEKMQ (reference sequence).

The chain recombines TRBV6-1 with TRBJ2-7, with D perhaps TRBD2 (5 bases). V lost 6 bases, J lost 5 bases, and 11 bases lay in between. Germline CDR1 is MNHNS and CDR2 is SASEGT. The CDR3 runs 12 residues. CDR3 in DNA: TGTGCCAGCAGCCGGACTGGGAACGAGCAGTACTTC. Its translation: CASSRTGNEQYF.

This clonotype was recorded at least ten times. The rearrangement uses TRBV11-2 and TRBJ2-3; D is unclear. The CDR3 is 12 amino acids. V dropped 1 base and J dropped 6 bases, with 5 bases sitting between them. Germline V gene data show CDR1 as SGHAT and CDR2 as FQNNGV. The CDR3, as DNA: TGTGCCAGCAGCTTAGGAGAGGATACGCAGTATTTT. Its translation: CASSLGEDTQYF.

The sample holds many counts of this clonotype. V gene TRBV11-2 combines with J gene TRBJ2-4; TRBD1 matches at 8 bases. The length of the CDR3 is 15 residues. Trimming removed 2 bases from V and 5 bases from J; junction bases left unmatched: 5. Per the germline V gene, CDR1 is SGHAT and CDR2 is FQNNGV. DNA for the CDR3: TGTGCCAGCAGCTTACAGGGGGCTTCGGAAAACATTCAGTACTTC. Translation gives CASSLQGASENIQYF. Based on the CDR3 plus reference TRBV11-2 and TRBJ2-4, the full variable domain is EAGVAQSPRYKIIEKRQSVAFWCNPISGHATLYWYQQILGQGPKLLIQFQNNGVVDDSQLPKDRFSAERLKGVDSTLKIQPAKLEDSAVYLCASSLQGASENIQYFGAGTRLSVL.